These 13 T cell receptor beta chains share one sample of origin, sequenced in a study of cytomegalovirus exposure and HLA in healthy donors (dated by TCRdb to 2016 to 2017). Receptor amplification or capture employed the immunoSEQ multiplex PCR assay. For the multiplex PCR, a mixture combining 60 forward primers for TCR Vbeta segments and 13 reverse primers for TCR Jbeta segments was used. TCRdb obtained this table from immuneACCESS and retained in-frame rearrangements with V and J assigned. These tables miss some clones; where compared with another copy, unresolved V genes account for less than half of the shortfall, and the remainder is unexplained. The table for this sample lists under 250,000 clones; 76% of them were counted only once. 0.63% of the sample belongs to the ten largest clones. Sequences were obtained from PBMCs. All receptors derive from a man aged 18-30 years in good health and CMV-seronegative.

This clone appeared a few times. This chain joins TRBV4-1 and TRBJ1-5; 7 positions agree with TRBD1. Germline V gene sequence: CDR1 MGHRA, CDR2 YSYEKL. Losses at the gene ends were 4 bases for V and 4 bases for J; bases not matched to a gene: 4. This CDR3 is built from 14 residues. The CDR3 coding sequence is TGCGCCAGCAGCCCGGGACAGACTAATCAGCCCCAGCATTTT. Its translation: CASSPGQTNQPQHF.

The V and J genes are TRBV6-1 and TRBJ2-5; tentative D call: TRBD2 (6 bases). CDR3 length equals 13 residues. Germline CDR1 reads MNHNS; CDR2 reads SASEGT. Trimming removed 6 bases at V and 2 bases at J, with 10 bases between. The CDR3, as DNA: TGTGCCAGCAGCGATGGAGGGCAAGAGACCCAGTACTTC. Translation gives CASSDGGQETQYF.

The chain employs TRBV5-1 and TRBJ1-2; tentatively, D is TRBD1 (6 bases). The germline CDR1 and CDR2 sequences are SGHRS and YFSETQ. V lost 4 bases, J lost 0 bases, and 19 bases lay in between. The CDR3 is made up of 17 amino acids. The CDR3 is CASSVGGERGANYGYTF. The CDR3 bases are TGCGCCAGCAGCGTAGGGGGGGAGCGAGGGGCTAACTATGGCTACACCTTC.

The rearrangement uses TRBV6-5 and TRBJ1-1; 9 nucleotides line up with TRBD1. Germline loops: CDR1 MNHEY, CDR2 SVGAGI. The trim removed 1 base at V and 11 bases at J, leaving 11 bases unmatched. The CDR3 is made up of 15 amino acids. CDR3 sequence reads: CASSYLQPGQGRAFF. DNA of the CDR3: TGTGCCAGCAGTTACTTACAACCGGGACAGGGACGCGCTTTCTTT.

The gene calls are TRBV28 and TRBJ1-2; the D is unclear. The length of the CDR3 is 13 residues. Looked up from germline, CDR1 is MDHEN and CDR2 is SYDVKM. The ends were cut back, 3 bases at V and 7 bases at J, with 12 bases in the middle. The CDR3 loop reads CASSFAGEGGYTF. The CDR3 DNA reads TGTGCCAGCAGTTTCGCGGGAGAGGGTGGCTACACCTTC.

The rearrangement links TRBV27 to TRBJ2-1; 11 bases are shared with TRBD2. The CDR3 is 17 residues long. J gave up 4 bases and V 5 bases, and 10 bases lay outside the gene matches. Germline CDR1 MNHEY, CDR2 SMNVEV (reference sequence). The DNA of the CDR3 is TGTGCCAGCAGTGCAATCCAACTAGCGGGAGAGTACAATGAGCAGTTCTTC. Translating it yields CASSAIQLAGEYNEQFF.

The chain employs TRBV10-3 and TRBJ1-4; 9 bases fit TRBD1. Germline V gives CDR1 ENHRY, CDR2 SYGVKD. J was trimmed by 5 bases and V by 6 bases; bases with no gene match: 4. This CDR3 comprises 14 residues. CDR3 nucleotide sequence: TGTGCCATCAGGGGACAGGGCCCGAATGAAAAACTGTTTTTT. Translating it yields CAIRGQGPNEKLFF.

This clone came up a few times. The rearrangement joins TRBV29-1 to TRBJ2-1; D remains unclear. V was cut by 1 base and J by 3 bases, with 7 bases left in between. CDR1 and CDR2 (germline): SQVTM, ANQGSEA. This CDR3 spans 13 amino acids. The CDR3 DNA is TGCAGCGTTGAAGGTCTAAGCTACAATGAGCAGTTCTTC. Its translation: CSVEGLSYNEQFF.

V is TRBV7-8 and J is TRBJ1-5; TRBD1 agrees at 7 bases. With V trimmed by 7 bases and J by 7 bases, 10 bases remained unmatched. Germline CDR1 reads SGHVS; CDR2 reads FQNEAQ. The CDR3 has 14 amino acids. The CDR3, as DNA: TGTGCCAGCACCCCCTCGGACAGGAGGCAGCCCCAGCATTTT. It codes for CASTPSDRRQPQHF.

This rearrangement joins TRBV14 to TRBJ2-1; maybe TRBD2 (6 bases). Per the germline V gene, CDR1 is SGHDN and CDR2 is FVKESK. V shed 3 bases and J shed 10 bases, with 25 bases lying between them. This CDR3 has 17 residues. The CDR3 region is CASSQDRGRARGKEQFF. CDR3 sequence (DNA): TGTGCCAGCAGCCAGGACCGGGGCCGGGCTCGGGGGAAGGAGCAGTTCTTC.

The chain combines TRBV2 with TRBJ2-1; possibly TRBD1 for D (6 bases). The CDR3 has 15 residues. From germline, CDR1 is SNHLY and CDR2 FYNNEI. Trimming left V 10 bases short and J 3 bases short, with 19 bases between. The CDR3 spells CATAAWGRGYNEQFF. In nucleotides, the CDR3 is TGTGCCACCGCGGCATGGGGCAGGGGCTACAATGAGCAGTTCTTC.

The chain is built from TRBV5-6 and TRBJ2-7, with TRBD2 matching over 13 bases. The V segment lost 4 bases and the J segment 5 bases; nucleotides outside the gene matches: 6. From germline, CDR1 is SGHDT and CDR2 YYEEEE. The CDR3 has 15 residues. The CDR3 coding sequence is TGTGCCAGCAGCCGGACTAGCGGGAGTTTCCACGAGCAGTACTTC. Translated: CASSRTSGSFHEQYF.

The chain recombines TRBV10-3 with TRBJ2-3, with TRBD2 matching over 15 bases. Germline V gives CDR1 ENHRY, CDR2 SYGVKD. J was trimmed by 5 bases and V by 9 bases; bases with no gene match: 9. The CDR3 contains 16 residues. The CDR3 DNA follows: TGTGCCATACGCGGACTAGCGGGAGGGCCCGGAGATACGCAGTATTTT. This encodes CAIRGLAGGPGDTQYF.